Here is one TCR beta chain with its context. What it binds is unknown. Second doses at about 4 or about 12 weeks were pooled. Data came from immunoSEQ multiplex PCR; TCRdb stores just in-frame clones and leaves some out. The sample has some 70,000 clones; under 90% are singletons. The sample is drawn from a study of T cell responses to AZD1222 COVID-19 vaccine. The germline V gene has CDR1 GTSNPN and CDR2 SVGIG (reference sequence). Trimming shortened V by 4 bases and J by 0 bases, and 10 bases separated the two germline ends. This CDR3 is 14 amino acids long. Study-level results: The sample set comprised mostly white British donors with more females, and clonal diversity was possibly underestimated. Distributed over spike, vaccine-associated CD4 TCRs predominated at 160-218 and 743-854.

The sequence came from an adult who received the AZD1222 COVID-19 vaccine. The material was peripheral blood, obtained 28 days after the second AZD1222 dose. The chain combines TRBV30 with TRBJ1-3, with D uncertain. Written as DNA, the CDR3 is TGTGCCTGGAATATGGGCCTCTCTGGAAACACCATATATTTT. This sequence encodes CAWNMGLSGNTIYF.